This TCR beta chain was sequenced during a study of blood T cell repertoires in COVID-19. As for the study in general: T cells, B-cell-depleted T cells, or PBMCs supplied cDNA or gDNA.

Followed longitudinally, the Seattle patients had been enrolled during active infection. The germline V gene encodes CDR1 MDHEN and CDR2 SYDVKM. This CDR3 contains 17 residues. The V segment lost 5 bases and the J segment 3 bases; nucleotides outside the gene matches: 14. In the original workflow: Amplified reference gene primers provided the basis for estimating nucleated cell counts. Profiled with immunoSEQ multiplex PCR; TCRdb holds only in-frame clones, not every one. V and J calls and clone size are given by that table; D and trimming were obtained from the DNA. The top ten clones hold approximately 20% of a sample with tens of thousands of clones, 60% to 85% of them seen once.

This chain connects TRBV28 to TRBJ1-2; 8 nucleotides agree with TRBD1. Sequencing was done on a sample of peripheral blood. This receptor was taken from a man younger than 45 with COVID-19, enrolled during active disease. The CDR3 reads CASSPDREVGLYYGYTF. The CDR3 DNA follows: TGTGCCAGCAGTCCGGACAGGGAGGTAGGCCTTTACTATGGCTACACCTTC.